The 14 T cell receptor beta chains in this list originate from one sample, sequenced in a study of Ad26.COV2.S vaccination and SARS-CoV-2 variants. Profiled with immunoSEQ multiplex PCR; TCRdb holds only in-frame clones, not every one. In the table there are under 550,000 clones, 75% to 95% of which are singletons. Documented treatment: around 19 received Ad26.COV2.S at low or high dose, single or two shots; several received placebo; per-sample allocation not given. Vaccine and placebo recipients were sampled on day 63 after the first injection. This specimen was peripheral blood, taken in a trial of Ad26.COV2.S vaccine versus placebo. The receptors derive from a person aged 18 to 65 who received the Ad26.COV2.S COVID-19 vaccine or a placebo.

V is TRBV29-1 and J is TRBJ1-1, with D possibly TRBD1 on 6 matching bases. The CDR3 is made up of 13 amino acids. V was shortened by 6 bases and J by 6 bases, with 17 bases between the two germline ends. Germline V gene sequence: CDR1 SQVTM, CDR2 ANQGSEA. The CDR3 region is CSVLAIWGPEAFF. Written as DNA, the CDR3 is TGCAGCGTCCTCGCCATTTGGGGGCCTGAAGCTTTCTTT.

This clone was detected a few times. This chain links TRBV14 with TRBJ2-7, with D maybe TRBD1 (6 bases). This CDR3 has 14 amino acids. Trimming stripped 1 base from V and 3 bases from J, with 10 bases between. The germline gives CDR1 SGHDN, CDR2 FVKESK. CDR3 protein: CASSQAGRGYEQYF. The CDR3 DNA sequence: TGTGCCAGCAGCCAAGCCGGCAGGGGCTACGAGCAGTACTTC.

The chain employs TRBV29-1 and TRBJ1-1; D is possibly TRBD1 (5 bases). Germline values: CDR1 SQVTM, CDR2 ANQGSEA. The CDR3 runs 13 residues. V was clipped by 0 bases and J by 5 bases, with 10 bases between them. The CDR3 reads CSVEDRGGTEAFF. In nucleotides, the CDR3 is TGCAGCGTTGAAGATCGGGGGGGTACTGAAGCTTTCTTT.

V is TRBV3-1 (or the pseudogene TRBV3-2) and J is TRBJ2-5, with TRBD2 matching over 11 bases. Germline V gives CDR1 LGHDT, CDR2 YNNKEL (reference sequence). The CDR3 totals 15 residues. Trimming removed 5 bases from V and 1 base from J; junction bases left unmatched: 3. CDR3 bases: TGTGCCAGCAGCGCGACTAGCGGGACCCAAGAGACCCAGTACTTC. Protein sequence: CASSATSGTQETQYF.

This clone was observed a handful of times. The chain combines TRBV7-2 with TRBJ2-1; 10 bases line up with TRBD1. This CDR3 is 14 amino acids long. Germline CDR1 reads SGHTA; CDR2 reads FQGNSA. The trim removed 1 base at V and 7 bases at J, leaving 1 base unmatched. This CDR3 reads CASSLGQGANEQFF. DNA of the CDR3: TGTGCCAGCAGCTTAGGACAGGGGGCAAATGAGCAGTTCTTC.

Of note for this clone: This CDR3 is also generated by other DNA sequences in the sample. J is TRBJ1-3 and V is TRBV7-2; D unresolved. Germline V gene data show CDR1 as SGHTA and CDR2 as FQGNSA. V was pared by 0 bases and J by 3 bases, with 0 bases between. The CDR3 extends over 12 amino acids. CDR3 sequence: CASSLAGNTIYF. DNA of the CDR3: TGTGCCAGCAGCTTAGCTGGAAACACCATATATTTT.

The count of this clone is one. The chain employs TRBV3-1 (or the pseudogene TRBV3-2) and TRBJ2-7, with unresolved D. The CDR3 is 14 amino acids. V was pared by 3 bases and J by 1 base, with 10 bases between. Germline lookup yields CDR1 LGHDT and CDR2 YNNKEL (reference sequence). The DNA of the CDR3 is TGTGCCAGCAGCCATATCTCCTCTTCCTACGAGCAGTACTTC. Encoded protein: CASSHISSSYEQYF.

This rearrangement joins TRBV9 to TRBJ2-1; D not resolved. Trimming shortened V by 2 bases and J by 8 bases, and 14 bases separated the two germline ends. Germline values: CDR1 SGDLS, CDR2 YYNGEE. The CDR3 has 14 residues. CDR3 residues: CASSVQSVLDEQFF. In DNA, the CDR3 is TGTGCCAGCAGCGTTCAATCGGTGTTAGATGAGCAGTTCTTC.

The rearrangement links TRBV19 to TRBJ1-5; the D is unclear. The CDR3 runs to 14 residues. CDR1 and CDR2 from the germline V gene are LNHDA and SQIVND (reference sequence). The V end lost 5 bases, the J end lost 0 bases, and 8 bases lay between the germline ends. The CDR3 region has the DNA TGTGCCAGTAGTCAGACTGCTAGCAATCAGCCCCAGCATTTT. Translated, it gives CASSQTASNQPQHF. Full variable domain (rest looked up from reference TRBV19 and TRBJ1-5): DGGITQSPKYLFRKEGQNVTLSCEQNLNHDAMYWYRQDPGQGLRLIYYSQIVNDFQKGDIAEGYSVSREKKESFPLTVTSAQKNPTAFYLCASSQTASNQPQHFGDGTRLSIL.

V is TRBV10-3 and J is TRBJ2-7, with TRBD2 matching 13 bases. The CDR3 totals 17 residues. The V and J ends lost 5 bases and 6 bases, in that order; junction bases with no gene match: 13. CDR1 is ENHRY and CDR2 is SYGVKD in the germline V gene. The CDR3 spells CAISPILGLAGEGEQYF. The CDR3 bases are TGTGCCATCAGTCCCATTCTAGGACTAGCGGGAGAGGGCGAGCAGTACTTC.

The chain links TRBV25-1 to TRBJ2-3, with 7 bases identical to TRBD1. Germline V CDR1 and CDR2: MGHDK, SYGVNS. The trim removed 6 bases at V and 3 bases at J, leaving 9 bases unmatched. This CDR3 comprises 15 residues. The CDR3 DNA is TGTGCCAGCAGCCGGACAGGCGGGTCAACAGATACGCAGTATTTT. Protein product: CASSRTGGSTDTQYF.

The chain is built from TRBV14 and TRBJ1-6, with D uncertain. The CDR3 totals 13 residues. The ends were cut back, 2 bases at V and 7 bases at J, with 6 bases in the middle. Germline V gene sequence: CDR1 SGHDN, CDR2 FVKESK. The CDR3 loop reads CASSQIRNSPLHF. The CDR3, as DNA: TGTGCCAGCAGCCAAATACGCAATTCACCCCTCCACTTT.

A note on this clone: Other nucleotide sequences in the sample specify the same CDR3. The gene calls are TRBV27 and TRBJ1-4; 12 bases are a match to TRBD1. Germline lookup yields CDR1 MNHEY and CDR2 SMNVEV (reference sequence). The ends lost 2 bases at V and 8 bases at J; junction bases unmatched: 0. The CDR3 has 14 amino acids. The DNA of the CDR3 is TGTGCCAGCAGTTTAGGGACAGGGGGCGAAAAACTGTTTTTT. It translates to CASSLGTGGEKLFF.

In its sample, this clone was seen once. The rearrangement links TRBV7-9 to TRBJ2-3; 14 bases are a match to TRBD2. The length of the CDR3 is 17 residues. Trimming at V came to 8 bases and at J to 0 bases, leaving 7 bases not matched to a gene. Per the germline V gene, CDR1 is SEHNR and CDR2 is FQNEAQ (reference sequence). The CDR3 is CASSRWTSGRSTDTQYF. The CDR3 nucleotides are TGTGCCAGCTCTCGCTGGACTAGCGGGAGGAGCACAGATACGCAGTATTTT.